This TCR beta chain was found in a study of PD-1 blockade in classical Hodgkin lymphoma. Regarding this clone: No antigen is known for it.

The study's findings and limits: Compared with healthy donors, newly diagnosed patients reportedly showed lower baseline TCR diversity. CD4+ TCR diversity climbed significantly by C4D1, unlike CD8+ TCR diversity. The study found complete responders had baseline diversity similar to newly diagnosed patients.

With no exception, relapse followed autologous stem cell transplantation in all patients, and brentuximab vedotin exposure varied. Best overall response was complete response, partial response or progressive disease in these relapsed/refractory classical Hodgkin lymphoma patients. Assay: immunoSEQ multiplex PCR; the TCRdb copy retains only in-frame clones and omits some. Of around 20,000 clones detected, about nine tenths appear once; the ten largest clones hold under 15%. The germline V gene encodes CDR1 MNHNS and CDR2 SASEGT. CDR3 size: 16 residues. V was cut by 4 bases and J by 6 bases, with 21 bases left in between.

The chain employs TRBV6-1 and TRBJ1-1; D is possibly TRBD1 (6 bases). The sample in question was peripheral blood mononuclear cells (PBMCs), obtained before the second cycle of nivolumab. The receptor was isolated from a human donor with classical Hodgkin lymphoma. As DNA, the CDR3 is TGTGCCAGCAGTGTCGGGGGGGCAGGAGGTTTAGCTGAAGCTTTCTTT. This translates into CASSVGGAGGLAEAFF.